Listed here is a single T cell receptor beta chain. This entry is derived from a study of cytomegalovirus exposure and HLA in healthy donors. It was the approximately 130-subject validation cohort, separate from the roughly 700-subject first cohort, to which the donors belonged. Sequenced by immunoSEQ multiplex PCR; TCRdb stores in-frame clones only, minus some. The table shows 160,000 or so clones, with more than 70% occurring only once. This CDR3 spans 19 amino acids. Germline V lookup: CDR1 MNHEY, CDR2 SMNVEV (reference sequence). V lost 4 bases and J 5 bases, leaving 30 bases between the germline ends.

The sample comprised PBMCs. V usage is TRBV27 and J usage is TRBJ2-7; no firm D call. This receptor was taken from a man aged 25-45 years in good health and CMV-seropositive. The CDR3 here is CASSSSSVSVFGWIHEQYF. The CDR3 DNA reads TGTGCCAGCAGTTCTTCCAGCGTTTCGGTTTTCGGTTGGATTCACGAGCAGTACTTC.